The T cell receptor beta chain described here comes from a study of a mutant IDH1 vaccine in newly diagnosed glioma (TCRdb year 2021). For context, the study as a whole: Eight vaccinations were administered to patients in weeks 1, 3, 5, 7, 11, 15, 19 and 23, corresponding to visits V03 through V10. Of the 32 patients who were treated, approximately 60% were male and around 40% were female, and the mean age was roughly 40 years. Before enrollment, most patients had been given radiochemotherapy with temozolomide as standard therapy, while the rest had received either radiotherapy alone or temozolomide alone. Vaccination started 4-6 weeks after radiotherapy alone, or was given together with temozolomide cycles in the groups whose treatment included chemotherapy. Longitudinal TCRB deep sequencing was performed for 20 to 25 treated patients wherever samples were available for exploratory analyses. Six visits were used for peripheral blood collection: V03 (baseline), V05, V07, V10, V12 and V13. What the study reported, not specific to this receptor: Changes in the top peripheral T cell clonotypes picked up by TCRB sequencing did not appear to be linked to pseudoprogression. Availability determined which PBMC samples were chosen for TCRB deep sequencing. The authors stated that sample limitations prevented analyses of patient blood samples from being reproduced. Across multiple MHC alleles, vaccine-induced immune responses were seen in around 93% of patients.

CDR1 and CDR2 (SEHNR, FQNEAQ) derive from the germline V gene (reference sequence). Taken from cysteine to phenylalanine, the CDR3 has 15 residues. The entry retains the CDR3 DNA only, 45 bases that are in frame from base 1. The trim is 3 bases for V and 3 bases for J, with a gap of 14 bases between the germline ends. Points on this clone: No antigen is known for it. Base qualities are not at hand, and no much larger clone is one base apart.

The library was produced with the immunoSEQ multiplex PCR assay. Rearranged TCR beta chain sequences were amplified using the hsTCRB Kit according to the manufacturer's protocol. TCRB libraries were sequenced on an Illumina MiSeq. In the original analysis: Demultiplexing, trimming and gene mapping were performed with the kit vendor's proprietary platform. TCRdb stores this immuneACCESS table with in-frame sequences only. Part of the clones is absent; in the studies checked, under half of the shortfall reflects unresolved V genes, and no reason is known for the rest. The DNA gave D and trimming, while V, J and clone size come from that table. This sample has just under 80,000 clones in its table, and 75% to 95% of those were observed once. Approximately 0.58% of the sample is taken by the ten largest. The sample's time point label, decoded: week 5, during vaccination. Each vaccine dose, consisting of 300 ug of a 20-mer mutant IDH1 peptide in Montanide, was administered subcutaneously with topical imiquimod. Donors had newly diagnosed WHO grade 3 or 4 IDH1-mutant astrocytomas with loss of nuclear ATRX. The samples were drawn from NOA16, a multicentre, single-arm, open-label phase I trial in Germany that tested a mutant IDH1 peptide vaccine in humans for the first time. Genomic DNA for TCRB sequencing was extracted from EDTA blood using the DNeasy Blood and Tissue Kit.

This clonotype was sampled from a woman between 50 and 59 years old with glioma. The material sequenced was PBMCs, taken from a glioma patient whose treatment included an IDH1 peptide vaccine. The chain uses TRBV7-9 and TRBJ1-1; the D gene lacks a confident call. The sequenced DNA is TGTGCCAGCAGCTTTCCCCGGACTGGGGACACTGAAGCTTTCTTT. It translates to CASSFPRTGDTEAFF.